The rows below give T cell receptor beta chains drawn from one sample of a study of memory CD4+ T cells and cytomegalovirus serostatus. TCRdb keeps only in-frame clones here, not all; method: immunoSEQ multiplex PCR. The sample lists 56,000 or so clones; 82% were seen once. Sequencing was done on a sample of memory CD4+ T cells from blood. The source of these receptors is an adult in good health and CMV-seronegative. The CDR3 runs from the conserved cysteine through the conserved F or W. Fields, in order: CDR3 protein, CDR3 DNA, clone size, J gene, V gene, D gene. D genes are given only for firm matches. Clone size, where shown, is once, few, many, or a class for clones that have expanded.

CASKGGQSFQETQYF TGCGCCAGCAAGGGGGGACAGAGCTTCCAAGAGACCCAGTACTTC NA TRBJ2-5 TRBV5-1 NA
CASSYTSGEYNEQFF TGTGCCAGCAGTTACACTAGCGGGGAATACAATGAGCAGTTCTTC NA TRBJ2-1 TRBV6-5 TRBD2
CASSLVHNYNEQFF TGTGCCAGCAGCTTGGTCCACAACTACAATGAGCAGTTCTTC NA TRBJ2-1 TRBV5-6 NA
CASSFSQGSPLHF TGTGCCAGCAGCTTTAGCCAGGGCTCACCCCTCCACTTT medium-sized TRBJ1-6 TRBV7-3 NA
CASSLTGSSGANVLTF TGTGCCAGCTCACTGACAGGGAGCTCTGGGGCCAACGTCCTGACTTTC NA TRBJ2-6 TRBV18 TRBD1
CASSQGRGGSTGELFF TGCGCCAGCAGCCAAGGGCGGGGGGGTAGCACCGGGGAGCTGTTTTTT NA TRBJ2-2 TRBV4-3 TRBD2
CAVRGPNTEAFF TGTGCCGTCAGGGGGCCGAACACTGAAGCTTTCTTT NA TRBJ1-1 TRBV6-5 TRBD1
CASSSSGHASTDTQYF TGTGCCAGCAGCTCTTCGGGACACGCGAGCACAGATACGCAGTATTTT NA TRBJ2-3 TRBV7-2 NA
CASSQEGNGGARETQYF TGTGCCAGCAGCCAAGAAGGGAACGGGGGGGCTAGGGAGACCCAGTACTTC NA TRBJ2-5 TRBV4-2 TRBD2
CASSLGVRETQYF TGTGCCAGCAGTTTGGGGGTAAGAGAGACCCAGTACTTC NA TRBJ2-5 TRBV11-1 NA
CASSRDSYEQYF TGTGCCAGTAGTCGGGACAGCTACGAGCAGTACTTC NA TRBJ2-7 TRBV19 TRBD1
CAWTNDRAWGQAFF TGTGCCTGGACTAATGACCGCGCTTGGGGCCAAGCTTTCTTT NA TRBJ1-1 TRBV30 NA
CASSLIAGELFF TGTGCCAGCAGCTTGATCGCCGGGGAGCTGTTTTTT NA TRBJ2-2 TRBV5-6 NA